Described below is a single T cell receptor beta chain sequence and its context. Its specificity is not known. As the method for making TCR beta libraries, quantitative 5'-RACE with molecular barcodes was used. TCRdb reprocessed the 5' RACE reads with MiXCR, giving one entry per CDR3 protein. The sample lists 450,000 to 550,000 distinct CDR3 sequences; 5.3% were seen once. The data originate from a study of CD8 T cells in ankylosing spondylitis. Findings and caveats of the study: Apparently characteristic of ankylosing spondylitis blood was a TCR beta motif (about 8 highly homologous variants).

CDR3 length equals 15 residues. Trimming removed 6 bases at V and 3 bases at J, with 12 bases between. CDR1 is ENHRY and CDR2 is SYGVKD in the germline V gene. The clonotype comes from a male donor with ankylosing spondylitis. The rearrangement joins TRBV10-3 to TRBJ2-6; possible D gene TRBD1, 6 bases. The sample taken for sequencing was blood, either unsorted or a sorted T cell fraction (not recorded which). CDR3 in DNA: TGTGCCATCAGCCATACAGGGTTTGGGGCCAACGTCCTGACTTTC. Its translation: CAISHTGFGANVLTF.